This TCR beta chain is from a study of beta chain features in type 1 diabetes. Overall study findings and caveats: Within each of all four CD4+ subsets, Type 1 diabetes patients had TCRB CDR3s that were moderately but significantly shorter. In the patient group, naive, central memory and Treg TCRB repertoires seemed more alike than in the healthy donor group. PCR may have favored shorter templates equally in patients and controls.

Researchers reported sorting CD4+ naive, central memory, regulatory and stem cell-like memory cells via CD45RO/CCR7/CD25/CD127/CD95/CD27. Reverse transcribing all isolated RNA meant expressed TCRB transcripts were sequenced. An average approximately 3.3 million reads came from naive, central memory and regulatory T cell samples. Only in-frame clones appear in the TCRdb table, and some are missing; sequencing was by immunoSEQ multiplex PCR. The sample carries about 400,000 clones, over 9.5% recorded once. The V end was cut by 1 base, the J end by 5 bases, with 13 bases between. The CDR3 has 15 residues. CDR1 and CDR2 (germline): SGDLS, YYNGEE. As to this clone: The antigen is unknown.

The genes are TRBV9 and TRBJ1-3; tentatively, D is TRBD1 (6 bases). This TCR came from a woman aged 18 to 35 with type 1 diabetes. The sequenced sample was naive CD4+ T cells from blood. The CDR3 DNA reads TGTGCCAGCAGCGTAAGCCTTACAGGGAGAAACACCATATATTTT. It yields the protein CASSVSLTGRNTIYF. The complete variable domain, with remaining parts taken from reference TRBV9 and TRBJ1-3, reads DSGVTQTPKHLITATGQRVTLRCSPRSGDLSVYWYQQSLDQGLQFLIQYYNGEERAKGNILERFSAQQFPDLHSELNLSSLELGDSALYFCASSVSLTGRNTIYFGEGSWLTVV.